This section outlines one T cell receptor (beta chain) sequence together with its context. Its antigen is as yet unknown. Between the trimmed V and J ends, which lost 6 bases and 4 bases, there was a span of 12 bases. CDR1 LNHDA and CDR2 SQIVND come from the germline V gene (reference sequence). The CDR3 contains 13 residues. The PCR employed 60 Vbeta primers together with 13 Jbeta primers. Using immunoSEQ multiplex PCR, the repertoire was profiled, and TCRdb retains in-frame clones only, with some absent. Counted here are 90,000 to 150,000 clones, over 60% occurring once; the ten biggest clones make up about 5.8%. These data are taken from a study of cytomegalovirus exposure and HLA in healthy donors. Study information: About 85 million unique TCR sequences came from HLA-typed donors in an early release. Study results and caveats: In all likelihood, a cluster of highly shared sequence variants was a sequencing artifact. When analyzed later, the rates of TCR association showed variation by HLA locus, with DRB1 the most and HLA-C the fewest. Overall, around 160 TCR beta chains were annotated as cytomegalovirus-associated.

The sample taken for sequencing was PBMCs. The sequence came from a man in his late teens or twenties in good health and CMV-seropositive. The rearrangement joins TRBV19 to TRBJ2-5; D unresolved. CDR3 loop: CASSQNLAETQYF. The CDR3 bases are TGTGCCAGTAGCCAGAACCTGGCAGAGACCCAGTACTTC. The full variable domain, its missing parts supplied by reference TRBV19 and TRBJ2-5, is DGGITQSPKYLFRKEGQNVTLSCEQNLNHDAMYWYRQDPGQGLRLIYYSQIVNDFQKGDIAEGYSVSREKKESFPLTVTSAQKNPTAFYLCASSQNLAETQYFGPGTRLLVL.